The 2 T cell receptor beta chains presented below share a single source sample, sequenced in a study of blood T cell repertoires in COVID-19. Produced via immunoSEQ multiplex PCR; TCRdb's table is partial and in-frame only. This repertoire shows around 130,000 clones, 85% to 90% found once; its top ten account for about 3.9%. Sequenced input: peripheral blood. All receptors come from a man aged 55 to 70 with acute or convalescent COVID-19.

The J gene is TRBJ2-3, the V gene TRBV5-6; no clear D. V dropped 0 bases and J dropped 0 bases, with 14 bases sitting between them. The germline V gene has CDR1 SGHDT and CDR2 YYEEEE. This CDR3 spans 17 amino acids. The DNA of the CDR3 is TGTGCCAGCAGCTTGGGAGCCGGCGGCTTTAGCACAGATACGCAGTATTTT. Its protein product is CASSLGAGGFSTDTQYF.

A single count supports this clone. V gene TRBV25-1 combines with J gene TRBJ1-2; tentative D call: TRBD1 (5 bases). This CDR3 has 15 residues. Trimming stripped 3 bases from V and 6 bases from J, with 17 bases between. In germline, CDR1 is MGHDK, CDR2 SYGVNS. The CDR3 DNA follows: TGTGCCAGCAGTGAGGAAAGGGGTTCGGTGGATGGCTACACCTTC. Translation gives CASSEERGSVDGYTF.